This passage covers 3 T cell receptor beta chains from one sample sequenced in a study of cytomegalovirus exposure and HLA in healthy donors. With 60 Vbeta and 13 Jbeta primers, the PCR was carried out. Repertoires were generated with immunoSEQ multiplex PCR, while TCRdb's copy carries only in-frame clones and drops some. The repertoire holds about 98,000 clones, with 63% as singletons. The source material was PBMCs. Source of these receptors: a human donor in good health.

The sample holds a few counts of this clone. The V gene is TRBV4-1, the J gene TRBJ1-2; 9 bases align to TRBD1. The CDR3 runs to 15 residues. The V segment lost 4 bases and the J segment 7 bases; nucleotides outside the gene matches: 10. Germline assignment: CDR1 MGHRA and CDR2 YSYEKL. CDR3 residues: CASSPPGTGPSGYTF. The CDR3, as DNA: TGCGCCAGCAGCCCTCCCGGGACAGGGCCCTCTGGCTACACCTTC.

The CDR3 reads CASGDGLLNTEAFF. Here the CDR3 DNA reads TGTGCCAGCGGCGACGGACTCCTGAACACTGAAGCTTTCTTT. The chain combines TRBV28 with TRBJ1-1; no clear D. The CDR3 extends over 14 amino acids. The V end was cut by 8 bases, the J end by 0 bases, with 13 bases between. Germline-derived CDR1 and CDR2 are MDHEN and SYDVKM.

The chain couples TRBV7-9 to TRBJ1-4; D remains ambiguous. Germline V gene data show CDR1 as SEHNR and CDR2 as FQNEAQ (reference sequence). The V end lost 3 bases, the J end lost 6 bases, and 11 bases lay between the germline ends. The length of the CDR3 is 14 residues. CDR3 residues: CASSLPGIDEKLFF. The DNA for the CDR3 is TGTGCCAGCAGCTTGCCCGGTATTGATGAAAAACTGTTTTTT.